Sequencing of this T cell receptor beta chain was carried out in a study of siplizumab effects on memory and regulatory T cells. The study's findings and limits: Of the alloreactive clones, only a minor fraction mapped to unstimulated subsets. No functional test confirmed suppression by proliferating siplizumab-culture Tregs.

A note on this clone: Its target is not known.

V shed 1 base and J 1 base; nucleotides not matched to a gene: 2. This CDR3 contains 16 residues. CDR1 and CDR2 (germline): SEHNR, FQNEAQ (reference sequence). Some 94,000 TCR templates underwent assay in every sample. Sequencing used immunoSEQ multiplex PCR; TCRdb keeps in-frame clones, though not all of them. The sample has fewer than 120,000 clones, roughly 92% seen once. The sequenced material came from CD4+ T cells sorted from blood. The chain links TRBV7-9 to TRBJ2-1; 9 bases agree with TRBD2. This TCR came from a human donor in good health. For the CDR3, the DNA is TGTGCCAGCAGCTTAGTTAGCGGGAGTTCCTACAATGAGCAGTTCTTC. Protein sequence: CASSLVSGSSYNEQFF.